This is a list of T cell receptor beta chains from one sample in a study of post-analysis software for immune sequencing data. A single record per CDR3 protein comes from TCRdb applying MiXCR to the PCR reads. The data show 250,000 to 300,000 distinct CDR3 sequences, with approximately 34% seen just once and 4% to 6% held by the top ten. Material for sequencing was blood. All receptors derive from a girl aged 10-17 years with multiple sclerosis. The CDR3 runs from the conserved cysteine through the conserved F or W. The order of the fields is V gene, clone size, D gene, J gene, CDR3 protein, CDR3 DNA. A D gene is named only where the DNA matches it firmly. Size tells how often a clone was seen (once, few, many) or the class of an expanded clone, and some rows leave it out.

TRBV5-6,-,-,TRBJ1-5,CANSVGGQPGPQPQHF,TGTGCCAACAGCGTGGGCGGACAGCCGGGACCCCAGCCCCAGCATTTT
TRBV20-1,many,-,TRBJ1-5,CSASVGAGATNQPQHF,TGCAGTGCTAGCGTAGGGGCAGGGGCTACCAATCAGCCCCAGCATTTT
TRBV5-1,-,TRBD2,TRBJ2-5,CASSLERTSRETQYF,TGCGCCAGCAGCTTGGAACGGACTAGCAGAGAGACCCAGTACTTC
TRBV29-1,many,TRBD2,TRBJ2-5,CSTGLAGGTHETQYF,TGCAGCACGGGACTAGCGGGAGGTACCCACGAGACCCAGTACTTC
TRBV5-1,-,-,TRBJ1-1,CASSFGRIMNTEAFF,TGCGCCAGCAGCTTCGGCCGGATAATGAACACTGAAGCTTTCTTT
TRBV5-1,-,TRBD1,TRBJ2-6,CASSLERTGSGANVLTF,TGCGCCAGCAGCTTGGAAAGGACAGGGTCTGGGGCCAACGTCCTGACTTTC
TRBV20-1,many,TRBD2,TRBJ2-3,CSARDTSGITQYF,TGCAGTGCTAGAGATACTAGCGGGATTACGCAGTATTTT
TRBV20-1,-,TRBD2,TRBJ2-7,CSAELAGLDEQYF,TGCAGTGCTGAGCTAGCGGGACTTGACGAGCAGTACTTC
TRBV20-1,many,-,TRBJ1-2,CSASASARSGYTF,TGCAGTGCCTCAGCCAGTGCCCGATCTGGCTACACCTTC
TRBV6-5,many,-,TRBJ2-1,CASSYLGGTYNEQFF,TGTGCCAGCAGTTACCTGGGGGGCACCTACAATGAGCAGTTCTTC